This T cell receptor (beta chain) was obtained from a study of T-cell memory formation after mild COVID-19. Study-level results: Cross-reactive memory apparently joined, as some responding clones appeared in pre-infection memory. Contracting clones localized mainly to CM and EM when CD4+ and mainly to EMRA when CD8+.

This clonotype was found a few times. Its antigen is currently unknown. CDR3 size: 15 residues. CDR1 is LNHDA, CDR2 SQIVND, per germline (reference sequence). Losses at the gene ends were 5 bases for V and 2 bases for J; bases not matched to a gene: 3. One entry per CDR3 protein, called by TCRdb with MiXCR from the 5' RACE reads. This table holds roughly 350,000 distinct CDR3 sequences, around 28% found once. The chain carries TRBV19 and TRBJ2-6; 7 bases line up with TRBD1. Material for sequencing was PBMCs or a T cell subset sorted from them (not recorded which). This TCR derives from an adult woman who had mild COVID-19 (a few samples of this study predate the infection). Cell type and time point are not known. This CDR3 reads CASSGTGAGANVLTF. CDR3 nucleotides: TGTGCCAGTAGTGGTACAGGGGCTGGGGCCAACGTCCTGACTTTC.